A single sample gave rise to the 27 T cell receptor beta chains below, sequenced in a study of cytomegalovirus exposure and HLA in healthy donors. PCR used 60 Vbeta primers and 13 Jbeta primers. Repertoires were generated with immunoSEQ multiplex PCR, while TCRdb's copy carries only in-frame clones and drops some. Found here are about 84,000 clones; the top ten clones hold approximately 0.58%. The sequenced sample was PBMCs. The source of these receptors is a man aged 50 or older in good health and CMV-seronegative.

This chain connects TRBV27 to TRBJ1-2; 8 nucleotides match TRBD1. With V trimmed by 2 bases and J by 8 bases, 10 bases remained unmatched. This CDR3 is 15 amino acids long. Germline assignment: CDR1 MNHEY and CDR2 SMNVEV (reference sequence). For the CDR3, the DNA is TGTGCCAGCAGTTTAGGACCCCAGGGGGCTGGAGGCTACACCTTC. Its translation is CASSLGPQGAGGYTF.

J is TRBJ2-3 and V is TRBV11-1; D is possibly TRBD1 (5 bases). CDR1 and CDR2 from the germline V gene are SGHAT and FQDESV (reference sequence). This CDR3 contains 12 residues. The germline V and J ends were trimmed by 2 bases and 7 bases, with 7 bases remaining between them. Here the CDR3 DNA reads TGTGCCAGCAGCTTAAGGGGTTATACGCAGTATTTT. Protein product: CASSLRGYTQYF.

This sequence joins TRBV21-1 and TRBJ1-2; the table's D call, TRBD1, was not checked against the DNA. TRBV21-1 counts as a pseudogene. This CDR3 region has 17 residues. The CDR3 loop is CASTQLTGTGAHYGYTF. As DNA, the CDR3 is TGTGCCAGCACACAATTAACCGGGACAGGGGCCCACTATGGCTACACCTTC.

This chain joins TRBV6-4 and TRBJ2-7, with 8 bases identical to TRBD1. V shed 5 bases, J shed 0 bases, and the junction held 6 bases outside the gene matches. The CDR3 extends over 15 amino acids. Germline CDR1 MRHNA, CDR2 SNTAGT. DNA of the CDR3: TGTGCCAGCAGTTTGAGACAGGGGAGCTCCTACGAGCAGTACTTC. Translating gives CASSLRQGSSYEQYF.

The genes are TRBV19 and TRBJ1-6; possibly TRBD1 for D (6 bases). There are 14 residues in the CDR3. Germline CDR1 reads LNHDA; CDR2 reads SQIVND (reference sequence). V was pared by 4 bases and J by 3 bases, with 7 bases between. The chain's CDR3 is CASSKDSYNSPLHF. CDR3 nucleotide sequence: TGTGCCAGTAGTAAGGACAGCTATAATTCACCCCTCCACTTT.

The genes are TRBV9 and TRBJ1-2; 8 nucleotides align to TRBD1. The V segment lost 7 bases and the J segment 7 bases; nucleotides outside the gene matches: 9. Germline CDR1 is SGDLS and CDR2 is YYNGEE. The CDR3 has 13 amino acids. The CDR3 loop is CASGGQGAAGYTF. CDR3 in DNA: TGTGCCAGCGGAGGGCAGGGGGCCGCTGGCTACACCTTC.

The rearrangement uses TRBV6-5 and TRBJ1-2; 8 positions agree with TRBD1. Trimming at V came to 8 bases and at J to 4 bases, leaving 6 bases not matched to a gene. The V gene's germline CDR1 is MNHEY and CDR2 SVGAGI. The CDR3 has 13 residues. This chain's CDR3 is CASGVTGVYGYTF. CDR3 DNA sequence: TGTGCCAGCGGGGTGACAGGGGTCTATGGCTACACCTTC.

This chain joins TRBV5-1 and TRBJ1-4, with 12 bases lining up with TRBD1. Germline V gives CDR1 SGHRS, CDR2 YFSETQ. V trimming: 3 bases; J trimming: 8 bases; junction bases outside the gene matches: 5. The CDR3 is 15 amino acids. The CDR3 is CASSSGQGALEKLFF. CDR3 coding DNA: TGCGCCAGCAGCTCGGGACAGGGGGCCTTGGAAAAACTGTTTTTT. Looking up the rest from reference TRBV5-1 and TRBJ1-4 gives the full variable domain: KAGVTQTPRYLIKTRGQQVTLSCSPISGHRSVSWYQQTPGQGLQFLFEYFSETQRNKGNFPGRFSGRQFSNSRSEMNVSTLELGDSALYLCASSSGQGALEKLFFGSGTQLSVL.

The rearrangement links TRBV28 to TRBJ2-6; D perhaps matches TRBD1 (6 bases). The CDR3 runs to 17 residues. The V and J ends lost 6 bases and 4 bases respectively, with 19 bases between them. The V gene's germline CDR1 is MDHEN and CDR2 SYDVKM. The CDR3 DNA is TGTGCCAGCAGCCCATTTAGGGGGAAAGCCGGGGCCAACGTCCTGACTTTC. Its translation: CASSPFRGKAGANVLTF. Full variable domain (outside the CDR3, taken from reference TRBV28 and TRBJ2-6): DVKVTQSSRYLVKRTGEKVFLECVQDMDHENMFWYRQDPGLGLRLIYFSYDVKMKEKGDIPEGYSVSREKKERFSLILESASTNQTSMYLCASSPFRGKAGANVLTFGAGSRLTVL.

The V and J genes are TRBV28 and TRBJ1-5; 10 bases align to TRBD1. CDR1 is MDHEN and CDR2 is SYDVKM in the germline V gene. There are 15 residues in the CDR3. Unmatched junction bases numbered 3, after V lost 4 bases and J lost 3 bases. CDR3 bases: TGTGCCAGCAGTTGGGACAGGGGCTCCAATCAGCCCCAGCATTTT. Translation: CASSWDRGSNQPQHF.

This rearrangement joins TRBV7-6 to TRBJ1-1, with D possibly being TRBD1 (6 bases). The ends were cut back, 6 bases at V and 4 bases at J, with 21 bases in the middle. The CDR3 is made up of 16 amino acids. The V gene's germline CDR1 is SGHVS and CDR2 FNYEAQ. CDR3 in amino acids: CASSKTGPEGRTEAFF. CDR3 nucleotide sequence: TGTGCCAGCAGTAAAACAGGGCCCGAAGGTCGCACTGAAGCTTTCTTT. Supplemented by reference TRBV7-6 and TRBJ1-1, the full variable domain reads GAGVSQSPRYKVTKRGQDVALRCDPISGHVSLYWYRQALGQGPEFLTYFNYEAQQDKSGLPNDRFSAERPEGSISTLTIQRTEQRDSAMYRCASSKTGPEGRTEAFFGQGTRLTVV.

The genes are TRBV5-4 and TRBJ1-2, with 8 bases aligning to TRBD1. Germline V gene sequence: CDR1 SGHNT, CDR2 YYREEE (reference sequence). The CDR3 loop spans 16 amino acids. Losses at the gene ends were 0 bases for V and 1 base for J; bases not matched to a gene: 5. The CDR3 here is CASSLGRGLGNYGYTF. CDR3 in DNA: TGTGCCAGCAGCTTGGGCAGGGGGCTCGGTAACTATGGCTACACCTTC. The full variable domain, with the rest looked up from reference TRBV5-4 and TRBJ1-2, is ETGVTQSPTHLIKTRGQQVTLRCSSQSGHNTVSWYQQALGQGPQFIFQYYREEENGRGNFPPRFSGLQFPNYSSELNVNALELDDSALYLCASSLGRGLGNYGYTFGSGTRLTVV.

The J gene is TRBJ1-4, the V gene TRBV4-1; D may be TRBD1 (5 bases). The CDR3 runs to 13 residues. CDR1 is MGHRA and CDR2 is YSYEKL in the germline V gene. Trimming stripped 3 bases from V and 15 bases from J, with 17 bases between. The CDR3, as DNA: TGCGCCAGCAGCCATATCCTTGGGGGGACTTTGTTTTTT. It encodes CASSHILGGTLFF.

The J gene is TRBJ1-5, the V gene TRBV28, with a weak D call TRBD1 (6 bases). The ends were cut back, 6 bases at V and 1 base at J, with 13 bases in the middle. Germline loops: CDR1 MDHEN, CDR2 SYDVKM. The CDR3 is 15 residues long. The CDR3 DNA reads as TGTGCCAGCAGAGTACAGGGAGAAAGCAATCAGCCCCAGCATTTT. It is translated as CASRVQGESNQPQHF.

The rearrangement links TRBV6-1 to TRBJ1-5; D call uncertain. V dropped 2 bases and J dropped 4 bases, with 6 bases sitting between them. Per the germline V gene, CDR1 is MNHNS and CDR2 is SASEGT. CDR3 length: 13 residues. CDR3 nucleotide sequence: TGTGCCAGCAGTGAAAACTTGAATCAGCCCCAGCATTTT. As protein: CASSENLNQPQHF.

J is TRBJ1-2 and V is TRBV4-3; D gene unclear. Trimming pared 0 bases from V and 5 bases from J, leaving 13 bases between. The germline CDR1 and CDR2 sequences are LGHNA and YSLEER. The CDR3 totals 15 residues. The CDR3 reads CASSQDWRTGYGYTF. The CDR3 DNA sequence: TGCGCCAGCAGCCAAGATTGGCGCACGGGGTATGGCTACACCTTC.

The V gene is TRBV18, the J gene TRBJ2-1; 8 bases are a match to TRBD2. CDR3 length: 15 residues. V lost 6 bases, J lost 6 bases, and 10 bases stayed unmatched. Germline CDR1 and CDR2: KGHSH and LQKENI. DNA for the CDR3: TGTGCCAGCTCGCGGGGACTAGGCTCTTTCAATGAGCAGTTCTTC. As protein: CASSRGLGSFNEQFF.

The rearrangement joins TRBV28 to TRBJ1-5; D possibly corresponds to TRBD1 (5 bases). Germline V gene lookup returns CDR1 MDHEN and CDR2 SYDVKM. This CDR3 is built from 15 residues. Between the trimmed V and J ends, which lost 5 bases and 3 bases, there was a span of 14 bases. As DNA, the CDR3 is TGTGCCAGCAGTGTGGGGGGACCCCCCAATCAGCCCCAGCATTTT. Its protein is CASSVGGPPNQPQHF.

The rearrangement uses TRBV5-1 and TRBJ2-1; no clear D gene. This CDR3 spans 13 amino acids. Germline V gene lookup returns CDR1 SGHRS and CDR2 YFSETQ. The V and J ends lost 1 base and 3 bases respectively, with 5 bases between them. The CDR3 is CASSLTDYNEQFF. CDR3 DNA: TGCGCCAGCAGCTTGACAGACTACAATGAGCAGTTCTTC.

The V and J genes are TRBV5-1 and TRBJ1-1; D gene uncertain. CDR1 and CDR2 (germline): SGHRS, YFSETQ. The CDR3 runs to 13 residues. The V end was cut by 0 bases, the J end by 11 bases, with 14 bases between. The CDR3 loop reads CASSLVRPQEAFF. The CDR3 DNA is TGCGCCAGCAGCTTGGTGCGCCCCCAAGAGGCTTTCTTT.

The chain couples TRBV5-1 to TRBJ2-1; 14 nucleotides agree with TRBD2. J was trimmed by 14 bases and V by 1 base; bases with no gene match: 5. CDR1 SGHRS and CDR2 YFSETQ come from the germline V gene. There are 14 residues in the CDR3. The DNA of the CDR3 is TGCGCCAGCAGCTTGTCGGGACTAGCGGGGGTTGAGTTCTTC. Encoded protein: CASSLSGLAGVEFF.

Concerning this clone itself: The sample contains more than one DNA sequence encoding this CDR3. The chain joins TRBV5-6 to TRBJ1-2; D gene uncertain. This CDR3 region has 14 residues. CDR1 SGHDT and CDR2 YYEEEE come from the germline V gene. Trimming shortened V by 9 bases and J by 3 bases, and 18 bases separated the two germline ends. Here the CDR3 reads CATVFGGFYYGYTF. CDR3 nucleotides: TGTGCCACTGTTTTTGGAGGGTTCTACTATGGCTACACCTTC. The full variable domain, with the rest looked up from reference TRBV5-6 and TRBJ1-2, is DAGVTQSPTHLIKTRGQQVTLRCSPKSGHDTVSWYQQALGQGPQFIFQYYEEEERQRGNFPDRFSGHQFPNYSSELNVNALLLGDSALYLCATVFGGFYYGYTFGSGTRLTVV.

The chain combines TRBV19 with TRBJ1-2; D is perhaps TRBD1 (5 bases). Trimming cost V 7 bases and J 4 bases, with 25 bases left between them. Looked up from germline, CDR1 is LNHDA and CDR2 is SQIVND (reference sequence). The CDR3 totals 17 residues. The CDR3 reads CASNSLGGESYLYGYTF. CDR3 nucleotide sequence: TGTGCCAGTAACTCACTAGGAGGGGAATCTTACCTCTATGGCTACACCTTC.

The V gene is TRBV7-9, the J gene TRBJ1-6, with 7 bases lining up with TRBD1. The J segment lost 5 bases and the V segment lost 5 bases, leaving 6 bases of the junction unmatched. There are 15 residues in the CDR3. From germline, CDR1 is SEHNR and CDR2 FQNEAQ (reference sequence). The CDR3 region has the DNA TGTGCCAGCAGCCCCAGACAGGGTAATAATTCACCCCTCCACTTT. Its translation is CASSPRQGNNSPLHF. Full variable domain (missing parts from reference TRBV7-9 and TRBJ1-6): DTGVSQNPRHKITKRGQNVTFRCDPISEHNRLYWYRQTLGQGPEFLTYFQNEAQLEKSRLLSDRFSAERPKGSFSTLEIQRTEQGDSAMYLCASSPRQGNNSPLHFGNGTRLTVT.

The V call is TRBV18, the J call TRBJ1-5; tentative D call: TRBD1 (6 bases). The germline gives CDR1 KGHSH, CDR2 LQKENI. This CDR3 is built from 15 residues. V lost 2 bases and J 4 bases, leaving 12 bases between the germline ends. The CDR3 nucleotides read TGTGCCAGCTCACCAATGGAACAGGGAAATCAGCCCCAGCATTTT. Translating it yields CASSPMEQGNQPQHF. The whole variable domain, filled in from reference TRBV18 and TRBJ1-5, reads NAGVMQNPRHLVRRRGQEARLRCSPMKGHSHVYWYRQLPEEGLKFMVYLQKENIIDESGMPKERFSAEFPKEGPSILRIQQVVRGDSAAYFCASSPMEQGNQPQHFGDGTRLSIL.

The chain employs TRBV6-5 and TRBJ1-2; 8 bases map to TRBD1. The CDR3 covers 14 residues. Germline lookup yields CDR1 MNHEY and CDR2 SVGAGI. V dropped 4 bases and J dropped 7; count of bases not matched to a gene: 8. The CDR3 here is CASSSGTGVGGYTF. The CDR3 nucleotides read TGTGCCAGCAGTTCCGGGACAGGCGTTGGTGGCTACACCTTC.

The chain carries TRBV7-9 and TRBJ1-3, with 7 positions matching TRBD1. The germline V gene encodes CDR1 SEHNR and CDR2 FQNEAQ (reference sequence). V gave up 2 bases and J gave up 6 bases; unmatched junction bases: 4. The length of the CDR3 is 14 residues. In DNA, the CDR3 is TGTGCCAGCAGCTTATCAGGGACAGTAAACACCATATATTTT. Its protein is CASSLSGTVNTIYF. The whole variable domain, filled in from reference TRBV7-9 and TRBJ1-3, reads DTGVSQNPRHKITKRGQNVTFRCDPISEHNRLYWYRQTLGQGPEFLTYFQNEAQLEKSRLLSDRFSAERPKGSFSTLEIQRTEQGDSAMYLCASSLSGTVNTIYFGEGSWLTVV.